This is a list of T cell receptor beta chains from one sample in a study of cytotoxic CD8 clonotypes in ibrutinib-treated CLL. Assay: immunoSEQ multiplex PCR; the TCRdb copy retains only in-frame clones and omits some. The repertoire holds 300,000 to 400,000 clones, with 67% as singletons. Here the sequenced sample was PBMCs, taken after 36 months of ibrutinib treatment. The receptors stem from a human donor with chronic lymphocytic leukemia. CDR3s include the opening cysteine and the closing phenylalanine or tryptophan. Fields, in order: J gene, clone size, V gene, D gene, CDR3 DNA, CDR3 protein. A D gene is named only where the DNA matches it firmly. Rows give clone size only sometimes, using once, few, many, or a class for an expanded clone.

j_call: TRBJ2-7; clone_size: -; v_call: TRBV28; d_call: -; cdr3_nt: TGTGCCAGCAGTTACGAGCCGGGTAGGGTCGCCTACGAGCAGTACTTC; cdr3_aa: CASSYEPGRVAYEQYF
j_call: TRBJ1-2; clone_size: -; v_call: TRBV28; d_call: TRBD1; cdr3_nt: TGTGCCAGCAGTTCAGTGGGACAGGGAGATGGCTACACCTTC; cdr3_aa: CASSSVGQGDGYTF
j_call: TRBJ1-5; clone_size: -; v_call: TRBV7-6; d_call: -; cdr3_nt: TGTGCCAGCAGCTTAGACGGGGTAGTATATCAGCCCCAGCATTTT; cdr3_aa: CASSLDGVVYQPQHF
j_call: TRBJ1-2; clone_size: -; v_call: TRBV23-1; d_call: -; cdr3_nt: TGCGCCAGCAGTCGCAAGGGAGGGGAGGCCTATGGCTACACCTTC; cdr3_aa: CASSRKGGEAYGYTF
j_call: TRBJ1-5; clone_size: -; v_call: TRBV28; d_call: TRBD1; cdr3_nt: TGTGCCAGCAGTTTTGGACAGGGTCGCAATCAGCCCCAGCATTTT; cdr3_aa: CASSFGQGRNQPQHF
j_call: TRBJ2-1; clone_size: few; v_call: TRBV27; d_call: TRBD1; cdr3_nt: TGTGCCAGCAGTCTCCGGGACAGTCTCAGTGAGCAGTTCTTC; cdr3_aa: CASSLRDSLSEQFF
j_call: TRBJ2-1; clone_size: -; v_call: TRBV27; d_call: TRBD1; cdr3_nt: TGTGCCAGCAGTCCGGGACAGGGGGCCTACAATGAGCAGTTCTTC; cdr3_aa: CASSPGQGAYNEQFF
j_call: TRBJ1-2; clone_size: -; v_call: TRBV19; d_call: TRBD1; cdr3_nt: TGTGCCAGTAGTACCCGGACAGGTCCTAACTATGGCTACACCTTC; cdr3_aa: CASSTRTGPNYGYTF
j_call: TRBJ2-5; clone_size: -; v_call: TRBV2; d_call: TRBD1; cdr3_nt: TGTGCCAGCAGAGAAGGACAGGGGGTAGAGACCCAGTACTTC; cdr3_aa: CASREGQGVETQYF
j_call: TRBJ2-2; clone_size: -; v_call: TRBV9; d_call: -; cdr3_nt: TGTGCCAGCAGCTTCGGACTGAACACCGGGGAGCTGTTTTTT; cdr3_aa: CASSFGLNTGELFF
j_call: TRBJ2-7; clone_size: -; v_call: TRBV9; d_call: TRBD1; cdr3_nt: TGTGCCAGCAGCGTAGAGACAGGGACCCTGCACGAGCAGTACTTC; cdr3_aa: CASSVETGTLHEQYF
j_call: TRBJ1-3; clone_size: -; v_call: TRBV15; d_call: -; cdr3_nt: TGTGCCACCAGCAGTCTTACGGCAGTGGGAAACACCATATATTTT; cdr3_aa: CATSSLTAVGNTIYF
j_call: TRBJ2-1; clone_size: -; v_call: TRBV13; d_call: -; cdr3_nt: TGTGCCAGCAGCTTTGTAAACAATGAGCAGTTCTTC; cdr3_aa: CASSFVNNEQFF
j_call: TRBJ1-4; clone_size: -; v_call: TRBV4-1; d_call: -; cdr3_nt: TGCGCCAGCAGCCAAGAGGTTATGCGAGTGGGCTGGGAAAAACTGTTTTTT; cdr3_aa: CASSQEVMRVGWEKLFF
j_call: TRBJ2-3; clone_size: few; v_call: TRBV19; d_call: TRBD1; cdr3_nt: TGTGCCAGTAGTATTCCAGGGACAGGGGGAGATACGCAGTATTTT; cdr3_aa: CASSIPGTGGDTQYF
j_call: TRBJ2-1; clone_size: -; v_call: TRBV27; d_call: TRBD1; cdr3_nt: TGTGCCAGCATCAACAGGGGGGCCTCCTACAATGAGCAGTTCTTC; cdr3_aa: CASINRGASYNEQFF
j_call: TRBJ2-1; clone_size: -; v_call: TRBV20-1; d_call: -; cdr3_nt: TGCAGTCCGTATCGATATGAGCAGTTCTTC; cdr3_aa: CSPYRYEQFF
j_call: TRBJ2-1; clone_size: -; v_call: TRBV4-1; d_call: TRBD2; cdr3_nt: TGCGCCAGCAGCCAGCCGGGACTAGTTCGGTTCTTC; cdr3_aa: CASSQPGLVRFF
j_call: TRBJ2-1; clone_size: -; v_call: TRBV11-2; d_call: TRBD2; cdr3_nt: TGTGCCAGCAGCTATTCTAGCGGGAGTCCCCATGAGCAGTTCTTC; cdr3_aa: CASSYSSGSPHEQFF
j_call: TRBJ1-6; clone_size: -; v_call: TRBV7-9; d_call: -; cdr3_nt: TGTGCCAGCAGCCCTAGAGGGAGCTCCTATAATTCACCCCTCCACTTT; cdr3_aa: CASSPRGSSYNSPLHF
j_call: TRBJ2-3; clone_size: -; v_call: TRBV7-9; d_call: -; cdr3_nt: TGTGCCAGCAGCTTTTCGGTTGGGTTAGACACAGATACGCAGTATTTT; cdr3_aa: CASSFSVGLDTDTQYF
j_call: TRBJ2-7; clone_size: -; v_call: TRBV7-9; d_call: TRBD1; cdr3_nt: TGTGCCAGCAGCTTAGCTAGAGGGGGACAGGGGGTCTACGAGCAGTACTTC; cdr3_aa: CASSLARGGQGVYEQYF
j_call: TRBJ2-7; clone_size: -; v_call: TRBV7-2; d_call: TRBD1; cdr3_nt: TGTGCCAGCAGCCCGGACAGGGGGCGTGAGCAGTACTTC; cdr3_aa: CASSPDRGREQYF
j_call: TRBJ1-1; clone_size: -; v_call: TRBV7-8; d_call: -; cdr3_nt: TGTGCCAGCAGTCCGATTGGGCCCTACGACACTGAAGCTTTCTTT; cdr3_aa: CASSPIGPYDTEAFF
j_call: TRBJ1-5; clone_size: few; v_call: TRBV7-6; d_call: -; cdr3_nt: TGTGCCAGCAGCATACTACAGGGAGGCAATCAGCCCCAGCATTTT; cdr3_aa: CASSILQGGNQPQHF
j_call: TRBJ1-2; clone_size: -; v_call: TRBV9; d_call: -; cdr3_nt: TGTGCCAGCAGCGTAGCGACTGGGAGGTCAAGCTACACCTTC; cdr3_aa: CASSVATGRSSYTF